This is a list of T cell receptor beta chains from one sample in a study of control samples from healthy donors and cancer patients. The method was immunoSEQ multiplex PCR; TCRdb's version includes in-frame clones alone and lacks a portion of them. The sample includes about 150,000 clones, approximately 91% of them seen just once. The sequenced sample was blood. The receptor set was obtained from a man younger than 45 in good health. Each CDR3 is given with its conserved first and last residue. Fields, in order: V gene, CDR3 length, D gene, J gene, clone size, CDR3 protein, CDR3 DNA. D genes are given only for firm matches. The size entry is marked missing in some rows and otherwise reads once, few, many or a size class.

>TRBV9|15|-|TRBJ2-5|-
CASSVEGRSQETQYF
TGTGCCAGCAGCGTTGAGGGGAGGTCCCAAGAGACCCAGTACTTC
>TRBV9|15|-|TRBJ1-1|-
CASSISGGMNTEAFF
TGTGCCAGCAGCATCTCGGGGGGCATGAACACTGAAGCTTTCTTT
>TRBV29-1|13|-|TRBJ1-5|-
CSVTKDSNQPQHF
TGCAGCGTCACCAAGGATAGCAATCAGCCCCAGCATTTT
>TRBV7-9|13|TRBD1|TRBJ1-2|-
CASSRQGAYGYTF
TGTGCCAGCAGCCGACAGGGGGCATATGGCTACACCTTC
>TRBV7-9|15|-|TRBJ1-3|-
CASSLDSGFRNTIYF
TGTGCCAGCAGCTTAGATTCGGGTTTTCGGAACACCATATATTTT
>TRBV6-5|15|-|TRBJ2-1|-
CASSTRDEGPDEQFF
TGTGCCAGCAGTACCCGGGACGAGGGTCCGGATGAGCAGTTCTTC
>TRBV25-1|16|-|TRBJ2-3|-
CASSASLGVDGDTQYF
TGTGCCAGCAGTGCCTCCTTAGGGGTCGACGGGGATACGCAGTATTTT
>TRBV24-1|15|TRBD1|TRBJ2-7|once
CATSAGTGGFDEQYF
TGTGCCACCAGCGCCGGGACAGGGGGTTTCGACGAGCAGTACTTC
>TRBV6-2/TRBV6-3|15|TRBD2|TRBJ2-3|-
CASSYGEGLTDTQYF
TGTGCCAGCAGTTACGGGGAGGGCCTGACAGATACGCAGTATTTT
>TRBV7-9|16|TRBD2|TRBJ2-3|-
CASSPPQVAGVDTQYF
TGTGCCAGCAGCCCCCCCCAGGTAGCGGGGGTGGATACGCAGTATTTT
>TRBV29-1|13|-|TRBJ2-7|-
CSVGTSLLLPQYF
TGCAGCGTAGGGACAAGCTTGTTGCTCCCGCAGTACTTC
>TRBV29-1|14|TRBD2|TRBJ2-7|-
CSVSLAGYLGEQYF
TGCAGCGTATCGCTAGCGGGGTATTTGGGGGAGCAGTACTTC
>TRBV7-2|14|TRBD2|TRBJ2-7|once
CASSPGLAAYEQYF
TGTGCCAGCAGCCCGGGACTAGCGGCGTACGAGCAGTACTTC
>TRBV6-5|11|-|TRBJ2-5|-
CASSYRGTQYF
TGTGCCAGCAGTTACCGGGGGACCCAGTACTTC
>TRBV7-9|11|-|TRBJ2-7|-
CASSPGGEQYF
TGTGCCAGCAGCCCCGGGGGAGAGCAGTACTTC
>TRBV3-1/TRBV3-2|15|-|TRBJ2-5|-
CASSPDFVSGETQYF
TGTGCCAGCAGCCCTGACTTCGTCTCCGGGGAGACCCAGTACTTC
>TRBV4-3|14|-|TRBJ1-1|-
CASSQGGLHTEAFF
TGCGCCAGCAGCCAAGGCGGGCTACACACTGAAGCTTTCTTT
>TRBV27|16|-|TRBJ2-5|-
CASSPLGVLTGETQYF
TGTGCCAGCAGTCCTCTAGGGGTTTTAACTGGGGAGACCCAGTACTTC
>TRBV7-9|14|TRBD2|TRBJ2-7|-
CASVSSGRSYEQYF
TGTGCCAGCGTGTCTAGCGGCCGATCCTACGAGCAGTACTTC
>TRBV9|15|-|TRBJ2-5|-
CASSVGGHRQETQYF
TGTGCCAGCAGCGTAGGGGGACACCGCCAAGAGACCCAGTACTTC
>TRBV7-2|14|-|TRBJ2-3|-
CASSKGQSTDTQYF
TGTGCCAGCAGCAAGGGACAAAGCACAGATACGCAGTATTTT
>TRBV19|13|-|TRBJ2-1|once
CASSSTGTNEQFF
TGTGCCAGTAGTTCTACAGGGACGAATGAGCAGTTCTTC
>TRBV18|15|TRBD1|TRBJ2-2|once
CASSSLDRGTGELFF
TGTGCCAGCTCATCACTCGACAGGGGCACCGGGGAGCTGTTTTTT
>TRBV6-2/TRBV6-3|15|TRBD2|TRBJ2-1|-
CASSWREGRDNEQFF
TGTGCCAGCAGTTGGCGGGAGGGCAGAGACAATGAGCAGTTCTTC
>TRBV7-8|15|TRBD2|TRBJ2-2|few
CASSSGLAGVGELFF
TGTGCCAGCAGCTCCGGACTAGCGGGAGTGGGGGAGCTGTTTTTT
>TRBV6-2/TRBV6-3|14|TRBD2|TRBJ2-7|-
CASSSYSGTYEQYF
TGTGCCAGCAGTTCTTACAGCGGGACCTACGAGCAGTACTTC
>TRBV5-6|14|-|TRBJ2-2|-
CASSLGWDTGELFF
TGTGCCAGCAGCTTAGGTTGGGACACCGGGGAGCTGTTTTTT
>TRBV11-2|16|-|TRBJ2-3|once
CASRSAPGIRTDTQYF
TGTGCCAGCAGGTCCGCCCCCGGAATCCGCACAGATACGCAGTATTTT
>TRBV25-1|13|-|TRBJ1-6|few
CASSENPNSPLHF
TGTGCCAGCAGTGAAAACCCAAATTCACCCCTCCACTTT
>TRBV18|14|-|TRBJ2-3|-
CASSPRAATDTQYF
TGTGCCAGCTCACCACGGGCAGCCACAGATACGCAGTATTTT
>TRBV29-1|15|TRBD2|TRBJ2-1|-
CSVVPREGRQREQFF
TGCAGCGTTGTCCCCCGGGAGGGCCGTCAACGTGAGCAGTTCTTC
>TRBV7-2|15|-|TRBJ1-1|-
CASSLVWGRRTEAFF
TGTGCCAGCAGCTTAGTGTGGGGGCGCAGGACTGAAGCTTTCTTT
>TRBV3-1/TRBV3-2|19|-|TRBJ1-1|-
CASSHLFRDTLYIGTEAFF
TGTGCCAGCAGCCACCTCTTCCGGGACACTCTCTACATCGGGACTGAAGCTTTCTTT
>TRBV12-3/TRBV12-4|12|-|TRBJ2-1|many
CASSSGQPEQFF
TGTGCCAGCAGCTCCGGACAGCCAGAGCAGTTCTTC
>TRBV4-1|18|TRBD2|TRBJ2-1|-
CASSHSGAGGGGYNEQFF
TGCGCCAGCAGCCACTCGGGCGCGGGAGGTGGTGGGTACAATGAGCAGTTCTTC
>TRBV7-3|14|TRBD2|TRBJ2-1|many
CASSLNGGRAGEFF
TGTGCCAGCAGCTTAAACGGCGGGAGGGCCGGAGAGTTCTTC
>TRBV4-3|13|-|TRBJ1-2|-
CASSQALNYGYTF
TGCGCCAGCAGCCAAGCCCTAAACTATGGCTACACCTTC
>TRBV7-3|17|TRBD2|TRBJ2-2|-
CASSPTSGRRNTGELFF
TGTGCCAGCAGCCCGACTAGCGGGAGGCGTAACACCGGGGAGCTGTTTTTT
>TRBV7-3|11|-|TRBJ2-7|-
CASRSTYEQYF
TGTGCCAGCAGATCAACTTACGAGCAGTACTTC
>TRBV30|14|-|TRBJ2-3|-
CAWCGALTTDTQYF
TGTGCCTGGTGTGGGGCACTTACCACAGATACGCAGTATTTT